One sample yielded the 23 T cell receptor beta chains listed below, sequenced in a study of cytomegalovirus exposure and HLA in healthy donors. The study ran its PCR with 60 Vbeta and 13 Jbeta primers. Sequencing used immunoSEQ multiplex PCR; TCRdb keeps in-frame clones, though not all of them. The table lists more than 80,000 clones, 75% of them singletons. The material sequenced was PBMCs. Receptors were obtained from a male donor in good health and CMV-seropositive.

This clone appeared a single time. The J gene is TRBJ2-7, the V gene TRBV11-2, with 9 bases fitting TRBD1. The V gene's germline CDR1 is SGHAT and CDR2 FQNNGV. With 0 bases clipped from V and 3 bases from J, the junction kept 9 bases outside the gene matches. The CDR3 has 17 amino acids. Here the CDR3 DNA reads TGTGCCAGCAGCTTAGATGGGGACAGGGTGAGCAGCTACGAGCAGTACTTC. Translation: CASSLDGDRVSSYEQYF.

J is TRBJ2-2 and V is TRBV29-1; no firm D call. The germline CDR1 and CDR2 sequences are SQVTM and ANQGSEA. The CDR3 totals 12 residues. V lost 4 bases to trimming and J lost 6 bases, with 9 bases between them. CDR3 residues: CSVVSGPGELFF. CDR3 bases: TGCAGCGTTGTGTCCGGTCCCGGGGAGCTGTTTTTT.

This clone has more than one count but fewer than ten. An end of the junction does not agree with germline; a read error may underlie this. The chain employs TRBV5-6 and TRBJ2-5; 13 positions match TRBD2. This CDR3 contains 16 residues. Germline V gives CDR1 SGHDT, CDR2 YYEEEE. The CDR3 DNA reads TGTGCCAGCAGTCAACGACTAGCGGGGGGTATCAAGAGATGGGACTTC. Its translation is CASSQRLAGGIKRWDF. Drawing the rest from reference TRBV5-6 and TRBJ2-5, the complete variable domain is DAGVTQSPTHLIKTRGQQVTLRCSPKSGHDTVSWYQQALGQGPQFIFQYYEEEERQRGNFPDRFSGHQFPNYSSELNVNALLLGDSALYLCASSQRLAGGIKRWDFGPGTRLLVL.

This chain connects TRBV28 to TRBJ2-2; maybe TRBD1 (6 bases). Trimming pared 5 bases from V and 5 bases from J, leaving 18 bases between. Germline V gene lookup returns CDR1 MDHEN and CDR2 SYDVKM. CDR3 length: 16 residues. Here the CDR3 reads CASSDMDSYSTGELFF. Written as DNA, the CDR3 is TGTGCCAGCAGTGATATGGACAGTTATTCTACCGGGGAGCTGTTTTTT. Using reference TRBV28 and TRBJ2-2 for the parts outside the CDR3, the full variable domain is DVKVTQSSRYLVKRTGEKVFLECVQDMDHENMFWYRQDPGLGLRLIYFSYDVKMKEKGDIPEGYSVSREKKERFSLILESASTNQTSMYLCASSDMDSYSTGELFFGEGSRLTVL.

J is TRBJ2-3 and V is TRBV6-5; D remains unclear. The V end was cut by 5 bases, the J end by 2 bases, with 8 bases between. The CDR3 totals 13 residues. Germline CDR1 is MNHEY and CDR2 is SVGAGI. The CDR3 spells CASSNTITDTQYF. CDR3 nucleotides: TGTGCCAGCAGTAACACCATCACAGATACGCAGTATTTT.

This clone is a singleton in its sample. This chain joins TRBV7-8 and TRBJ1-4, with TRBD1 identical over 7 bases. With 1 base clipped from V and 10 bases from J, the junction kept 3 bases outside the gene matches. Per germline, CDR1 SGHVS and CDR2 FQNEAQ. CDR3 length: 13 amino acids. This CDR3 is CASSLVNRGKLFF. CDR3 in DNA: TGTGCCAGCAGCTTAGTGAACAGGGGAAAACTGTTTTTT.

The chain is built from TRBV15 and TRBJ1-5; D gene unclear. V shed 1 base and J shed 1 base, with 14 bases lying between them. Germline V gene data show CDR1 as LNHNV and CDR2 as YYDKDF (reference sequence). The CDR3 contains 17 residues. CDR3 in DNA: TGTGCCACCAGCAGAGGCGCGCCGAGGGAGAGCAATCAGCCCCAGCATTTT. Translated: CATSRGAPRESNQPQHF. Looking up the rest from reference TRBV15 and TRBJ1-5 gives the full variable domain: DAMVIQNPRYQVTQFGKPVTLSCSQTLNHNVMYWYQQKSSQAPKLLFHYYDKDFNNEADTPDNFQSRRPNTSFCFLDIRSPGLGDTAMYLCATSRGAPRESNQPQHFGDGTRLSIL.

This clone was detected only a few times. This chain uses TRBV5-1 with TRBJ2-7; D is possibly TRBD2 (5 bases). The germline CDR1 and CDR2 sequences are SGHRS and YFSETQ. This CDR3 is 15 amino acids long. Trimming took 4 bases from V and 3 from J, leaving 17 bases between them. CDR3 sequence reads: CASSPGGAGFYEQYF. CDR3 DNA: TGCGCCAGCAGCCCAGGAGGCGCAGGCTTCTACGAGCAGTACTTC.

The chain joins TRBV4-1 to TRBJ2-5; TRBD2 matches 11 bases. The J call may be faulty, since TRBJ2-7 better matches the DNA end. This CDR3 contains 14 residues. Germline-derived CDR1 and CDR2 are MGHRA and YSYEKL. CDR3 nucleotides: TGCGCCAGCAGTTCGGCTAGCGGGGGGTACGAGCAGTACTTC. Its translation: CASSSASGGYEQYF.

The chain joins TRBV7-2 to TRBJ2-1, with D tentatively TRBD2 (6 bases). Germline V gene data show CDR1 as SGHTA and CDR2 as FQGNSA. This CDR3 has 15 amino acids. V was clipped by 3 bases and J by 4 bases, with 13 bases between them. CDR3 sequence (DNA): TGTGCCAGCAGCTTGGGCCTAGCGCTATACAATGAGCAGTTCTTC. It specifies CASSLGLALYNEQFF.

The chain employs TRBV9 and TRBJ2-5; 7 positions match TRBD2. Germline V gene lookup returns CDR1 SGDLS and CDR2 YYNGEE. There are 14 residues in the CDR3. After removal of 4 bases from V and 5 bases from J, the junction contained 8 bases not matched to a gene. In DNA, the CDR3 is TGTGCCAGCAGCATATCTCTTAGCGGGGAGACCCAGTACTTC. Residues: CASSISLSGETQYF.

CDR3 residues: CASSQVPPTSGGSWDTQYF. The CDR3 DNA reads TGTGCCAGCAGCCAAGTTCCACCGACTAGCGGGGGTTCATGGGATACGCAGTATTTT. The chain combines TRBV4-2 with TRBJ2-3; 12 bases fit TRBD2. With V trimmed by 1 base and J by 6 bases, 14 bases remained unmatched. This CDR3 is built from 19 residues. Germline lookup yields CDR1 LGHNA and CDR2 YNFKEQ.

This sequence joins TRBV4-2 and TRBJ1-2; 7 bases fit TRBD1. Trimming cost V 4 bases and J 8 bases; bases outside gene matches: 10. Germline assignment: CDR1 LGHNA and CDR2 YNFKEQ. The CDR3 totals 14 residues. In nucleotides, the CDR3 is TGTGCCAGCAGCCTGTCGGGACAGCCCAGGGGCTACACCTTC. Amino acids: CASSLSGQPRGYTF.

This clone was seen just once. The junction differs from germline at one of its ends, possibly a read error. The rearrangement joins TRBV30 to TRBJ1-2; possibly TRBD1 for D (5 bases). CDR1 and CDR2 (germline): GTSNPN, SVGIG (reference sequence). The CDR3 runs to 12 residues. The CDR3 loop reads CAWSKGNYGYPF. The DNA of the CDR3 is TGTGCCTGGAGTAAGGGGAACTATGGCTACCCCTTC.

V is TRBV7-3 and J is TRBJ2-3, with D possibly TRBD2 on 5 matching bases. Germline assignment: CDR1 SGHTA and CDR2 FQGTGA. This CDR3 comprises 15 residues. Deletions cut 5 bases from V and 1 base from J, with 13 bases between. In DNA form, the CDR3 reads TGTGCCAGCAGCGCCGTCGGGGTCGGCACAGATACGCAGTATTTT. It encodes CASSAVGVGTDTQYF.

This clone was seen a handful of times. The chain links TRBV19 to TRBJ1-1; no clear D. CDR1 is LNHDA and CDR2 is SQIVND in the germline V gene (reference sequence). V lost 8 bases, J lost 1 base, and 17 bases lay in between. The CDR3 length is 15 residues. The DNA for the CDR3 is TGTGCCAGTTCCGACTTTCCCTCTTCGAACACTGAAGCTTTCTTT. This sequence encodes CASSDFPSSNTEAFF.

V gene TRBV5-4 combines with J gene TRBJ2-3; 8 nucleotides align to TRBD2. The CDR3 totals 17 residues. V trimming: 5 bases; J trimming: 0 bases; junction bases outside the gene matches: 11. Germline V gives CDR1 SGHNT, CDR2 YYREEE (reference sequence). The DNA for the CDR3 is TGTGCCAGCAGTAATTACGGGGGGGAGACTAGCACAGATACGCAGTATTTT. This encodes CASSNYGGETSTDTQYF. Supplemented by reference TRBV5-4 and TRBJ2-3, the full variable domain reads ETGVTQSPTHLIKTRGQQVTLRCSSQSGHNTVSWYQQALGQGPQFIFQYYREEENGRGNFPPRFSGLQFPNYSSELNVNALELDDSALYLCASSNYGGETSTDTQYFGPGTRLTVL.

The rearrangement links TRBV7-9 to TRBJ1-4; no reliable D call. Germline loops: CDR1 SEHNR, CDR2 FQNEAQ (reference sequence). This CDR3 is 13 amino acids long. V was shortened by 1 base and J by 11 bases, with 11 bases between the two germline ends. CDR3 loop: CASSLGLAGKLFF. The CDR3 region has the DNA TGTGCCAGCAGCTTAGGTCTTGCTGGCAAACTGTTTTTT.

The rearrangement links TRBV6-1 to TRBJ2-1; D gene ambiguous. The CDR3 is 13 residues long. CDR1 and CDR2 from the germline V gene are MNHNS and SASEGT. Deletions cut 1 base from V and 7 bases from J, with 8 bases between. Here the CDR3 reads CASSEVRSNEQFF. Here the CDR3 DNA reads TGTGCCAGCAGTGAAGTCAGATCGAATGAGCAGTTCTTC.

V usage is TRBV5-8 and J usage is TRBJ1-3; 8 bases are a match to TRBD1. The CDR3 runs to 18 residues. Looked up from germline, CDR1 is SGHTS and CDR2 is YDEGEE. Unmatched junction bases numbered 14, after V lost 3 bases and J lost 3 bases. CDR3 loop: CASSSTRVTGGDGNTIYF. The CDR3 DNA follows: TGTGCCAGCAGCTCGACGAGAGTTACAGGGGGAGATGGAAACACCATATATTTT.

There are a few counts of this clone. The V call is TRBV6-1, the J call TRBJ1-2, with D uncertain. The CDR3 runs to 13 residues. Germline V gene data show CDR1 as MNHNS and CDR2 as SASEGT. The germline V and J ends were trimmed by 5 bases and 6 bases, with 13 bases remaining between them. The CDR3 here is CASSRGTKDGYTF. The DNA of the CDR3 is TGTGCCAGCAGTCGGGGTACGAAGGATGGCTACACCTTC.

The gene calls are TRBV27 and TRBJ2-7; a possible D gene is TRBD2 (6 bases). Germline V lookup: CDR1 MNHEY, CDR2 SMNVEV (reference sequence). CDR3 length: 13 residues. V was pared by 7 bases and J by 5 bases, with 15 bases between. The CDR3 DNA reads as TGTGCCAGCACCCCCGGAGGGCCCCACGAGCAGTACTTC. Translating it yields CASTPGGPHEQYF.

V gene TRBV4-3 combines with J gene TRBJ1-1; 10 bases are shared with TRBD1. Germline V gene lookup returns CDR1 LGHNA and CDR2 YSLEER. This CDR3 has 15 amino acids. V gave up 1 base and J gave up 1 base; unmatched junction bases: 0. The chain's CDR3 is CASSQGQGANTEAFF. For the CDR3, the DNA is TGCGCCAGCAGCCAAGGACAGGGGGCGAACACTGAAGCTTTCTTT.